One and the same sample provided the 2 T cell receptor beta chains below, sequenced in a study of shared clonotypes between healthy human individuals. TCRdb's table, derived via immunoSEQ multiplex PCR, lists solely in-frame clones and lacks some. The data show approximately 1,000,000 clones, about 84% seen once. The specimen was memory CD4+ T cells from PBMCs. The subset denotes: CD45RA-negative fraction. Receptor source: a man aged 18 to 30 in good health. Some clones in this sample may be carry-over from other donors' samples.

This chain links TRBV20-1 with TRBJ2-1; possible D gene TRBD2, 5 bases. This CDR3 contains 11 residues. CDR1 and CDR2 from the germline V gene are DFQATT and SNEGSKA (reference sequence). The CDR3 loop is CSEREYNEQFF. The DNA of the CDR3 is TGCAGCGAACGGGAATACAATGAGCAGTTCTTC.

CDR3: CASSLDSGIVYEQYF. The CDR3 nucleotides read TGCGCCAGCAGCTTGGACAGCGGGATCGTATACGAGCAGTACTTC. The chain links TRBV5-1 to TRBJ2-7, with TRBD2 matching over 7 bases. This CDR3 is 15 amino acids long. With 0 bases clipped from V and 4 bases from J, the junction kept 7 bases outside the gene matches. Per the germline V gene, CDR1 is SGHRS and CDR2 is YFSETQ. The variable domain in full, with the rest retrieved from reference TRBV5-1 and TRBJ2-7, is KAGVTQTPRYLIKTRGQQVTLSCSPISGHRSVSWYQQTPGQGLQFLFEYFSETQRNKGNFPGRFSGRQFSNSRSEMNVSTLELGDSALYLCASSLDSGIVYEQYFGPGTRLTVT.